The 31 T cell receptor beta chains presented below share a single source sample, sequenced in a study of shared clonotypes between healthy human individuals. Some clones are missing from TCRdb's copy, which holds only in-frame ones; the method was immunoSEQ multiplex PCR. The sample has approximately 88,000 clones, over 60% seen once. The specimen was memory CD8+ T cells sorted from blood. The subset here: CD45RO+ cells pooled with CCR7-negative TemRA cells. These receptors all stem from a man aged 25-45 years in good health.

The rearrangement links TRBV6-5 to TRBJ2-2, with a possible D match to TRBD1 (5 bases). This CDR3 has 14 residues. Trimming cost V 5 bases and J 5 bases, with 12 bases left between them. Germline V gene lookup returns CDR1 MNHEY and CDR2 SVGAGI. The CDR3 coding sequence is TGTGCCAGCAGTAGGCAGGGTCGGACCGGGGAGCTGTTTTTT. This encodes CASSRQGRTGELFF.

There are a few counts of this clone. This chain joins TRBV29-1 and TRBJ1-5; D uncertain. Germline assignment: CDR1 SQVTM and CDR2 ANQGSEA. There are 11 residues in the CDR3. This CDR3 reads CAVWEKQPQHF. In DNA, the CDR3 is TGCGCAGTCTGGGAGAAGCAGCCCCAGCATTTT.

The V gene is TRBV9, the J gene TRBJ1-1, with no clear D. Trimming removed 4 bases at V and 6 bases at J, with 16 bases between. CDR1 and CDR2 from the germline V gene are SGDLS and YYNGEE. CDR3 size: 14 residues. The CDR3 DNA reads TGTGCCAGCAGCCCACCTCTTGGGGTCCCTGAAGCTTTCTTT. Translation gives CASSPPLGVPEAFF.

V usage is TRBV7-8 and J usage is TRBJ2-1; the match to TRBD2 covers 9 bases. The CDR3 is 12 amino acids. Unmatched junction bases numbered 3, after V lost 2 bases and J lost 13 bases. The germline CDR1 and CDR2 sequences are SGHVS and FQNEAQ. The CDR3 region is CASSLMREGQFF. The CDR3 nucleotides are TGTGCCAGCAGCTTAATGCGGGAGGGTCAGTTCTTC.

Only a few counts were recorded for this clone. The chain uses TRBV5-6 and TRBJ2-7; tentative D call: TRBD2 (6 bases). V was trimmed by 0 bases and J by 3 bases, leaving 16 bases between them. CDR1 and CDR2 from the germline V gene are SGHDT and YYEEEE. This CDR3 region has 16 residues. CDR3 sequence reads: CASSLAAGGARYEQYF. The DNA for the CDR3 is TGTGCCAGCAGCTTGGCCGCCGGGGGAGCACGCTACGAGCAGTACTTC.

The chain recombines TRBV27 with TRBJ1-2; 11 positions agree with TRBD1. J was trimmed by 7 bases and V by 5 bases; bases with no gene match: 9. The CDR3 loop spans 15 amino acids. CDR1 and CDR2 (germline): MNHEY, SMNVEV (reference sequence). The CDR3 reads CASSLGTGGGSGYTF. Written as DNA, the CDR3 is TGTGCCAGCAGTCTGGGGACAGGGGGAGGGTCTGGCTACACCTTC.

This clone appeared once. V and J are TRBV2 and TRBJ2-7; D tentatively fits TRBD1 or TRBD2 (5 bases each). Trimming cost V 11 bases and J 2 bases, with 13 bases left between them. The CDR3 is made up of 12 amino acids. CDR1 and CDR2 (germline): SNHLY, FYNNEI. This chain's CDR3 is CAGRQLAYEQYF. The DNA of the CDR3 is TGTGCCGGGAGACAGTTGGCCTACGAGCAGTACTTC.

The J gene is TRBJ1-1, the V gene TRBV27; TRBD1 might be the D (5 bases). Trimming removed 3 bases at V and 2 bases at J, with 16 bases between. Germline CDR1 MNHEY, CDR2 SMNVEV (reference sequence). The CDR3 runs 16 residues. CDR3 in amino acids: CASSLGGIGVNTEAFF. DNA of the CDR3: TGTGCCAGCAGTTTGGGGGGGATTGGCGTAAACACTGAAGCTTTCTTT.

This chain joins TRBV11-2 and TRBJ2-7; no definite D call. Germline CDR1 is SGHAT and CDR2 is FQNNGV. The germline V and J ends were trimmed by 3 bases and 4 bases, with 7 bases remaining between them. The CDR3 covers 12 residues. The CDR3 protein is CASSLSNYEQYF. CDR3 nucleotide sequence: TGTGCCAGCAGCTTGTCGAATTACGAGCAGTACTTC.

This clone was picked up a small number of times. The CDR3 loop reads CASSLGTSYEQYF. The CDR3 DNA reads as TGTGCCAGCAGCCTCGGGACTTCCTACGAGCAGTACTTC. This chain connects TRBV13 to TRBJ2-7; TRBD2 might be the D (6 bases). CDR3 length: 13 amino acids. CDR1 and CDR2 (germline): PRHDT, FYEKMQ (reference sequence). Between the trimmed V and J ends, which lost 5 bases and 1 base, there was a span of 9 bases.

The rearrangement links TRBV9 to TRBJ2-1; the match to TRBD2 covers 9 bases. Losses at the gene ends were 3 bases for V and 5 bases for J; bases not matched to a gene: 18. CDR1 SGDLS and CDR2 YYNGEE come from the germline V gene. The CDR3 runs 19 residues. The CDR3 DNA reads as TGTGCCAGCAGCGGGAGGCGAGCGGGAGGCTATCAGCCCAACAATGAGCAGTTCTTC. Protein product: CASSGRRAGGYQPNNEQFF.

V and J are TRBV18 and TRBJ2-5, with 9 bases lining up with TRBD2. Germline lookup yields CDR1 KGHSH and CDR2 LQKENI. This CDR3 spans 15 amino acids. With 4 bases clipped from V and 3 bases from J, the junction kept 6 bases outside the gene matches. As DNA, the CDR3 is TGTGCCAGCTCACTGCGACTAGCGGAAAAAGAGACCCAGTACTTC. Its translation: CASSLRLAEKETQYF.

This clone has just one count. The V gene is TRBV18, the J gene TRBJ2-7; 8 nucleotides match TRBD1. Germline values: CDR1 KGHSH, CDR2 LQKENI. The CDR3 loop spans 17 amino acids. With V trimmed by 3 bases and J by 9 bases, 19 bases remained unmatched. CDR3 region: CASSPIAGSGQGRLQYF. Written as DNA, the CDR3 is TGTGCCAGCTCACCTATAGCAGGGAGCGGACAGGGACGCTTGCAGTACTTC.

This clone appeared a few times. The chain uses TRBV25-1 and TRBJ2-1, with D perhaps TRBD1 or TRBD2 (5 bases each). Trimming pared 7 bases from V and 0 bases from J, leaving 13 bases between. CDR3 size: 15 residues. Germline lookup yields CDR1 MGHDK and CDR2 SYGVNS. The CDR3 sequence is CASIGTVVSYNEQFF. The CDR3 DNA reads TGTGCCAGCATTGGGACGGTGGTCTCCTACAATGAGCAGTTCTTC.

This rearrangement joins TRBV25-1 to TRBJ2-1; TRBD2 matches at 9 bases. This CDR3 contains 16 residues. Per germline, CDR1 MGHDK and CDR2 SYGVNS. The J segment lost 6 bases and the V segment lost 6 bases, leaving 12 bases of the junction unmatched. The CDR3 DNA reads as TGTGCCAGCAGCCAAAATAGCGGGAGTGGAAGCAATGAGCAGTTCTTC. Translating gives CASSQNSGSGSNEQFF.

CDR3 nucleotide sequence: TGTGCCAGCAGTTTAGGGTTGGCTAGCGGGAGCAATGAGCAGTTCTTC. Translated, it gives CASSLGLASGSNEQFF. The chain carries TRBV27 and TRBJ2-1; 10 bases agree with TRBD2. The CDR3 consists of 16 residues. J was trimmed by 6 bases and V by 2 bases; bases with no gene match: 7. The germline CDR1 and CDR2 sequences are MNHEY and SMNVEV (reference sequence).

This clone has only a few counts. This rearrangement joins TRBV27 to TRBJ2-5, with D possibly matching TRBD1 (6 bases). Germline assignment: CDR1 MNHEY and CDR2 SMNVEV (reference sequence). This CDR3 is 15 amino acids long. V dropped 3 bases and J dropped 1 base, with 12 bases sitting between them. The CDR3: CASSLGTQGQETQYF. The CDR3 nucleotides are TGTGCCAGCAGTTTGGGCACACAGGGCCAAGAGACCCAGTACTTC.

The J gene is TRBJ2-1, the V gene TRBV6-5; D remains unclear. CDR1 MNHEY and CDR2 SVGAGI come from the germline V gene. V was trimmed by 3 bases and J by 0 bases, leaving 12 bases between them. The CDR3 is made up of 16 amino acids. This chain's CDR3 is CASSYSRRISYNEQFF. CDR3 DNA sequence: TGTGCCAGCAGTTATAGTCGCCGAATCTCCTACAATGAGCAGTTCTTC.

The chain joins TRBV9 to TRBJ2-7; no reliable D call. V was trimmed by 0 bases and J by 4 bases, leaving 11 bases between them. The CDR3 sequence is 14 residues long. The germline gives CDR1 SGDLS, CDR2 YYNGEE. The CDR3 is CASSVDPAGYEQYF. The CDR3 DNA is TGTGCCAGCAGCGTAGACCCCGCCGGGTACGAGCAGTACTTC.

V gene TRBV19 combines with J gene TRBJ1-5; D not resolved. The CDR3 covers 13 residues. The germline V gene has CDR1 LNHDA and CDR2 SQIVND (reference sequence). The ends were cut back, 1 base at V and 7 bases at J, with 8 bases in the middle. The CDR3 nucleotides are TGTGCCAGTAGTATAGTAGGCGGCCAGCCCCAGCATTTT. Amino acid sequence: CASSIVGGQPQHF. Full variable domain (rest looked up from reference TRBV19 and TRBJ1-5): DGGITQSPKYLFRKEGQNVTLSCEQNLNHDAMYWYRQDPGQGLRLIYYSQIVNDFQKGDIAEGYSVSREKKESFPLTVTSAQKNPTAFYLCASSIVGGQPQHFGDGTRLSIL.

This clone was seen a handful of times. The chain carries TRBV5-1 and TRBJ2-2; D remains unclear. This CDR3 is 13 amino acids long. The germline gives CDR1 SGHRS, CDR2 YFSETQ. The V end was cut by 6 bases, the J end by 1 base, with 7 bases between. The CDR3 DNA reads TGCGCCAGCAATACGGAGAACACCGGGGAGCTGTTTTTT. As protein: CASNTENTGELFF.

This clone appeared many times. The chain recombines TRBV18 with TRBJ1-5, with a weak D call TRBD1 (5 bases). Germline values: CDR1 KGHSH, CDR2 LQKENI. V lost 8 bases and J lost 12, with 20 bases in between. The CDR3 has 13 residues. DNA of the CDR3: TGTGCCAGCCGAACCCCCGAGGACACGTACCAGCATTTT. It translates to CASRTPEDTYQHF.

The chain recombines TRBV20-1 with TRBJ2-7; D call uncertain. CDR3 size: 11 residues. CDR1 and CDR2 (germline): DFQATT, SNEGSKA (reference sequence). Trimming pared 6 bases from V and 3 bases from J, leaving 9 bases between. CDR3 region: CSARPVYEQYF. The CDR3, as DNA: TGCAGTGCAAGGCCCGTCTACGAGCAGTACTTC.

The chain links TRBV27 to TRBJ1-2; 8 nucleotides agree with TRBD1. This CDR3 contains 15 residues. Trimming at V came to 5 bases and at J to 4 bases, leaving 9 bases not matched to a gene. Germline lookup yields CDR1 MNHEY and CDR2 SMNVEV (reference sequence). CDR3 DNA sequence: TGTGCCAGCAGTCTAGACAGGGGATCTGTCTATGGCTACACCTTC. Translating it yields CASSLDRGSVYGYTF.

The chain has TRBV6-6 and TRBJ1-5; 7 bases fit TRBD1. Germline loops: CDR1 MNHNY, CDR2 SVGAGI (reference sequence). V dropped 6 bases and J dropped 3; count of bases not matched to a gene: 5. The CDR3 is made up of 14 amino acids. CDR3 coding DNA: TGTGCCAGCAGGCGCACAGGGGACAATCAGCCCCAGCATTTT. It translates to CASRRTGDNQPQHF.

This clone has only a few counts. The chain carries TRBV19 and TRBJ1-5, with a possible D match to TRBD1 (5 bases). The CDR3 contains 18 residues. Germline values: CDR1 LNHDA, CDR2 SQIVND (reference sequence). Trimming pared 5 bases from V and 3 bases from J, leaving 23 bases between. The CDR3 sequence is CASSLGIGLTAFNQPQHF. The CDR3, as DNA: TGTGCCAGTAGTCTAGGCATTGGATTGACAGCCTTCAATCAGCCCCAGCATTTT.

The rearrangement links TRBV11-2 to TRBJ2-1; TRBD2 aligns across 11 bases. Germline V gives CDR1 SGHAT, CDR2 FQNNGV. This CDR3 region has 15 residues. Unmatched junction bases numbered 2, after V lost 4 bases and J lost 3 bases. This CDR3 reads CASSSGLAGYNEQFF. The CDR3 DNA reads as TGTGCCAGCAGCTCTGGACTAGCGGGCTACAATGAGCAGTTCTTC.

On this clone: Germline is not matched at one junction end, which may reflect a read error. This rearrangement joins TRBV2 to TRBJ2-1, with 7 bases matching TRBD1. Germline CDR1 SNHLY, CDR2 FYNNEI. This CDR3 spans 13 amino acids. CDR3 sequence reads: CASSEAPGGRQIF. The CDR3 DNA sequence: TGTGCCAGCAGTGAAGCGCCAGGGGGTCGACAGATCTTC.

This clone has more than one count but fewer than ten. The chain has TRBV19 and TRBJ2-7; D may be TRBD1 (5 bases). The CDR3 is 14 residues long. V gave up 3 bases and J gave up 2 bases, with 11 bases separating them. Germline-derived CDR1 and CDR2 are LNHDA and SQIVND (reference sequence). CDR3 amino acids: CASSIPGRAYEQYF. CDR3 DNA: TGTGCCAGTAGTATTCCAGGGCGAGCCTACGAGCAGTACTTC. Full variable domain (outside the CDR3, taken from reference TRBV19 and TRBJ2-7): DGGITQSPKYLFRKEGQNVTLSCEQNLNHDAMYWYRQDPGQGLRLIYYSQIVNDFQKGDIAEGYSVSREKKESFPLTVTSAQKNPTAFYLCASSIPGRAYEQYFGPGTRLTVT.

This sequence joins TRBV28 and TRBJ2-6, with 8 bases fitting TRBD1. The CDR3 spans 18 residues. J was trimmed by 3 bases and V by 5 bases; bases with no gene match: 12. CDR1 is MDHEN and CDR2 is SYDVKM in the germline V gene. DNA of the CDR3: TGTGCCAGCAGTCCCGGACAGGGACGGGCTTATGGGGCCAACGTCCTGACTTTC. It encodes CASSPGQGRAYGANVLTF.

In this sample, this clone turned up once. This chain connects TRBV29-1 to TRBJ2-7, with D unresolved. Germline assignment: CDR1 SQVTM and CDR2 ANQGSEA. V dropped 7 bases and J dropped 0 bases, with 13 bases sitting between them. This CDR3 has 13 amino acids. In nucleotides, the CDR3 is TGCAGCGCCGGCCGTCCCAACTCCTACGAGCAGTACTTC. The encoded protein is CSAGRPNSYEQYF.